One sample yielded the 30 T cell receptor beta chains listed below, sequenced in a study of blood T cell repertoires in COVID-19. The protocol was immunoSEQ multiplex PCR, while the TCRdb copy is restricted to in-frame clones and leaves out a portion. The repertoire has approximately 25,000 clones, 84% of them found once; the top ten carry 42%. The specimen was peripheral blood. These TCRs come from a woman older than 75 with acute or convalescent COVID-19.

The chain employs TRBV9 and TRBJ2-1, with 16 bases lining up with TRBD2. The CDR3 loop spans 18 amino acids. The J segment lost 2 bases and the V segment lost 4 bases, leaving 6 bases of the junction unmatched. Per the germline V gene, CDR1 is SGDLS and CDR2 is YYNGEE. The CDR3 reads CASSPPGLAGGPYNEQFF. The CDR3 nucleotides are TGTGCCAGCAGCCCACCGGGACTAGCGGGAGGGCCCTACAATGAGCAGTTCTTC.

This chain links TRBV2 with TRBJ2-2; a weak D match, TRBD1 (5 bases). The length of the CDR3 is 14 residues. Per the germline V gene, CDR1 is SNHLY and CDR2 is FYNNEI. The germline V and J ends were trimmed by 2 bases and 4 bases, with 8 bases remaining between them. CDR3 nucleotides: TGTGCCAGCAGTGAAACAGGTTCCACCGGGGAGCTGTTTTTT. Residues: CASSETGSTGELFF.

The gene calls are TRBV15 and TRBJ2-7; 12 bases fit TRBD2. CDR1 is LNHNV, CDR2 YYDKDF, per germline (reference sequence). The CDR3 is made up of 17 amino acids. V was pared by 1 base and J by 3 bases, with 7 bases of the junction left unmatched. CDR3 DNA sequence: TGTGCCACCAGCAGAGGTCTAGCGGGAGGGTCCCACTACGAGCAGTACTTC. Its translation: CATSRGLAGGSHYEQYF.

The V call is TRBV5-6, the J call TRBJ1-6, with a possible D match to TRBD1 (6 bases). Trimming took off 0 bases at V and 6 bases at J, with 10 bases between the two ends. CDR1 and CDR2 (germline): SGHDT, YYEEEE. The CDR3 covers 15 residues. CDR3 coding DNA: TGTGCCAGCAGCTTGGCTGGGGGCGGTAATTCACCCCTCCACTTT. This gives the protein CASSLAGGGNSPLHF.

The rearrangement uses TRBV27 and TRBJ2-7; D is possibly TRBD2 (6 bases). The CDR3 sequence is 13 residues long. CDR1 and CDR2 (germline): MNHEY, SMNVEV (reference sequence). The V end lost 0 bases, the J end lost 7 bases, and 10 bases lay between the germline ends. The CDR3: CASSLSGGLEQYF. For the CDR3, the DNA is TGTGCCAGCAGTTTATCGGGAGGCCTTGAGCAGTACTTC.

This clone was seen just once. The chain carries TRBV6-1 and TRBJ1-5; D is uncertain. V was cut by 2 bases and J by 9 bases, with 14 bases left in between. This CDR3 region has 14 residues. Germline lookup yields CDR1 MNHNS and CDR2 SASEGT. The CDR3 loop reads CASSESNSAPPQHF. Written as DNA, the CDR3 is TGTGCCAGCAGTGAATCTAACAGTGCACCGCCCCAGCATTTT.

J is TRBJ2-2 and V is TRBV29-1, with D tentatively TRBD2 (6 bases). Trimming pared 8 bases from V and 6 bases from J, leaving 13 bases between. The CDR3 totals 12 residues. The V gene's germline CDR1 is SQVTM and CDR2 ANQGSEA. The CDR3 DNA follows: TGCAGCACGGCCGGGGGATCCGGGGAGCTGTTTTTT. It specifies CSTAGGSGELFF.

The chain joins TRBV5-1 to TRBJ1-1, with TRBD1 as a possible D gene (5 bases). The CDR3 sequence is 18 residues long. The V and J ends lost 0 bases and 1 base respectively, with 19 bases between them. Looked up from germline, CDR1 is SGHRS and CDR2 is YFSETQ. The CDR3 reads CASSLAWTPRGGNTEAFF. CDR3 DNA sequence: TGCGCCAGCAGCTTGGCCTGGACACCACGCGGGGGGAACACTGAAGCTTTCTTT.

This clone was observed a handful of times. The V call is TRBV18, the J call TRBJ1-4, with D maybe TRBD1 (5 bases). V was cut by 6 bases and J by 7 bases, with 12 bases left in between. Germline V gene lookup returns CDR1 KGHSH and CDR2 LQKENI. The CDR3 has 13 amino acids. CDR3 in DNA: TGTGCCAGCTCGATGGGACTCGGTGAAAAACTGTTTTTT. Its protein product is CASSMGLGEKLFF.

There are a few counts of this clone. This chain links TRBV7-2 with TRBJ1-1; D is unclear. The CDR3 is made up of 14 amino acids. Trimming removed 5 bases from V and 3 bases from J, with 13 bases in between. Germline lookup yields CDR1 SGHTA and CDR2 FQGNSA. The CDR3 sequence is CASSPSTFDTEAFF. The CDR3 DNA reads TGTGCCAGCAGCCCTTCAACATTTGACACTGAAGCTTTCTTT.

The V and J genes are TRBV5-4 and TRBJ1-6; 11 bases agree with TRBD1. This CDR3 region has 16 residues. Per germline, CDR1 SGHNT and CDR2 YYREEE (reference sequence). Trimming cost V 4 bases and J 8 bases; bases outside gene matches: 8. CDR3 sequence: CASSQDRGRGDSPLHF. The DNA for the CDR3 is TGTGCCAGCAGCCAGGACAGGGGGCGAGGGGATTCACCCCTCCACTTT.

This clone was seen a few times. The chain joins TRBV3-1 (or the pseudogene TRBV3-2) to TRBJ1-5; tentatively, D is TRBD1 (6 bases). The CDR3 is made up of 18 amino acids. The V gene lost 4 bases and the J gene lost 5 bases, with 24 bases spanning the gap. The germline CDR1 and CDR2 sequences are LGHDT and YNNKEL (reference sequence). The CDR3 sequence is CASSRKEGHTSHDQPQHF. The CDR3 bases are TGTGCCAGCAGCCGAAAAGAGGGACATACCTCTCACGATCAGCCCCAGCATTTT.

This sequence joins TRBV19 and TRBJ1-4, with 8 bases that match TRBD1. The junction had 3 bases not matched to a gene; V was cut back by 8 bases and J by 4 bases. Looked up from germline, CDR1 is LNHDA and CDR2 is SQIVND (reference sequence). CDR3 length: 13 amino acids. The CDR3 sequence: CASGDRFNEKLFF. CDR3 DNA sequence: TGTGCCAGTGGGGACAGGTTTAATGAAAAACTGTTTTTT.

The chain's CDR3 is CASSESDRAREQFF. CDR3 bases: TGTGCCAGCAGTGAATCGGACAGGGCAAGGGAGCAGTTCTTC. The chain has TRBV6-1 and TRBJ2-1; 8 bases are shared with TRBD1. The length of the CDR3 is 14 residues. CDR1 MNHNS and CDR2 SASEGT come from the germline V gene. V shed 2 bases and J 10 bases; nucleotides not matched to a gene: 7.

This clone came up once. The chain joins TRBV6-5 to TRBJ1-2; 7 bases are shared with TRBD1. V lost 7 bases and J lost 4; bases outside the gene matches: 6. The CDR3 contains 13 residues. Germline-derived CDR1 and CDR2 are MNHEY and SVGAGI. The CDR3 region has the DNA TGTGCCAGCACCCCGGGACAGATCTATGGCTACACCTTC. It translates to CASTPGQIYGYTF.

This chain links TRBV7-2 with TRBJ1-2; 7 nucleotides agree with TRBD1. V lost 5 bases and J lost 12; bases outside the gene matches: 15. The CDR3 covers 14 residues. Germline V CDR1 and CDR2: SGHTA, FQGNSA. The CDR3 reads CASSPVGAQGSHTF. CDR3 DNA: TGTGCCAGCAGCCCCGTTGGGGCACAGGGGTCGCACACCTTC.

The V call is TRBV5-1, the J call TRBJ2-6; D is possibly TRBD1 (6 bases). This CDR3 spans 17 amino acids. V gave up 1 base and J gave up 1 base, with 12 bases separating them. Germline CDR1 and CDR2: SGHRS and YFSETQ. The DNA for the CDR3 is TGCGCCAGCAGCTTGAGACGGACAGAGTCTGGGGCCAACGTCCTGACTTTC. Protein product: CASSLRRTESGANVLTF.

The CDR3 loop reads CASTPGSYNEQFF. The CDR3 DNA follows: TGTGCCAGCACCCCCGGCTCCTACAATGAGCAGTTCTTC. The chain combines TRBV6-6 with TRBJ2-1; the D is unclear. Germline CDR1 reads MNHNY; CDR2 reads SVGAGI (reference sequence). The V gene lost 7 bases and the J gene lost 0 bases, with 7 bases spanning the gap. CDR3 length equals 13 residues.

The V and J genes are TRBV7-6 and TRBJ2-7, with 9 bases identical to TRBD1. CDR1 is SGHVS and CDR2 is FNYEAQ in the germline V gene. J gave up 6 bases and V 5 bases, and 5 bases lay outside the gene matches. This CDR3 comprises 13 residues. The CDR3 coding sequence is TGTGCCAGCAGCCCAAAGGACAGGGGCGAGCAGTACTTC. It yields the protein CASSPKDRGEQYF.

On this clone itself: One junction end disagrees with the germline gene, perhaps due to a read error. The chain uses TRBV3-1 (or the pseudogene TRBV3-2) and TRBJ2-1; the match to TRBD2 covers 8 bases. The CDR3 consists of 16 residues. Germline CDR1 and CDR2: LGHDT and YNNKEL (reference sequence). Here the CDR3 reads CASSHFSGTSYNEQFF. CDR3 nucleotide sequence: TGTGCCAGCAGCCACTTTAGCGGGACCTCCTATAATGAGCAGTTCTTC.

The genes are TRBV5-1 and TRBJ2-3; 9 bases agree with TRBD2. CDR1 is SGHRS, CDR2 YFSETQ, per germline. With V trimmed by 4 bases and J by 2 bases, 14 bases remained unmatched. The CDR3 is 18 residues long. Here the CDR3 reads CASSLNPLAGAITDTQYF. DNA for the CDR3: TGCGCCAGCAGCCTAAACCCCTTAGCGGGGGCGATCACAGATACGCAGTATTTT.

The gene calls are TRBV19 and TRBJ2-4, with 8 bases matching TRBD2. Germline CDR1 LNHDA, CDR2 SQIVND (reference sequence). V shed 5 bases and J 1 base; nucleotides not matched to a gene: 7. This CDR3 region has 16 residues. The CDR3 sequence is CASSGASGLAKNIQYF. The CDR3 DNA reads TGTGCCAGTAGTGGGGCTAGCGGGTTGGCCAAAAACATTCAGTACTTC.

CDR3 coding DNA: TGCGCCAGCTCTCGAGGTGGGGGGGCAGAGACCCAGTACTTC. It codes for CASSRGGGAETQYF. This chain uses TRBV5-1 with TRBJ2-5, with D tentatively TRBD2 (7 bases). The CDR3 runs to 14 residues. Germline-derived CDR1 and CDR2 are SGHRS and YFSETQ. With 7 bases removed from V and 4 bases from J, the gap between germline ends came to 17 bases.

This chain joins TRBV3-1 (or the pseudogene TRBV3-2) and TRBJ2-6; D ambiguous. The germline V and J ends were trimmed by 5 bases and 0 bases, with 8 bases remaining between them. Germline lookup yields CDR1 LGHDT and CDR2 YNNKEL (reference sequence). The CDR3 loop spans 15 amino acids. The CDR3 nucleotides read TGTGCCAGCAGCATCCGAGCCTCTGGGGCCAACGTCCTGACTTTC. This encodes CASSIRASGANVLTF.

The rearrangement links TRBV28 to TRBJ2-6; D remains ambiguous. There are 15 residues in the CDR3. The V gene's germline CDR1 is MDHEN and CDR2 SYDVKM. The V gene lost 4 bases and the J gene lost 2 bases, with 9 bases spanning the gap. CDR3 protein: CASSSGEAGANVLTF. CDR3 coding DNA: TGTGCCAGCAGTTCCGGAGAGGCTGGGGCCAACGTCCTGACTTTC.

This clone was detected only once. The CDR3 DNA is TGTGCCAGCAGCGTAAAGAGCTTGAACACTGAAGCTTTCTTT. It yields the protein CASSVKSLNTEAFF. The chain uses TRBV9 and TRBJ1-1; D remains ambiguous. V lost 1 base and J lost 0, with 7 bases in between. Germline-derived CDR1 and CDR2 are SGDLS and YYNGEE. This CDR3 is built from 14 residues.

The chain recombines TRBV5-5 with TRBJ2-1, with TRBD1 matching over 7 bases. Per the germline V gene, CDR1 is SGHKS and CDR2 is YYEKEE (reference sequence). Unmatched junction bases numbered 15, after V lost 3 bases and J lost 9 bases. This CDR3 is built from 16 residues. CDR3 residues: CASSSDPGQARGEQFF. Here the CDR3 DNA reads TGTGCCAGCAGCTCCGACCCCGGACAGGCCCGGGGTGAGCAGTTCTTC.

The CDR3 DNA is TGTGCCAGCAGCGCAGGGACAGGAGTTAATGAAAAACTGTTTTTT. This sequence encodes CASSAGTGVNEKLFF. This chain links TRBV9 with TRBJ1-4; 8 bases are a match to TRBD1. Germline V CDR1 and CDR2: SGDLS, YYNGEE. There are 15 residues in the CDR3. V lost 3 bases and J lost 4; bases outside the gene matches: 5.

CDR3 region: CASSTYRDGGFYQPQHF. The CDR3 bases are TGTGCCAGCAGCACCTACCGGGACGGGGGGTTTTATCAGCCCCAGCATTTT. V gene TRBV5-6 combines with J gene TRBJ1-5; D possibly corresponds to TRBD1 (5 bases). Germline V gives CDR1 SGHDT, CDR2 YYEEEE. V lost 4 bases, J lost 5 bases, and 22 bases lay in between. This CDR3 spans 17 amino acids.

V is TRBV4-1 and J is TRBJ2-5; TRBD1 matches 7 bases. Germline values: CDR1 MGHRA, CDR2 YSYEKL. The CDR3 length is 15 residues. V dropped 1 base and J dropped 3; count of bases not matched to a gene: 5. For the CDR3, the DNA is TGCGCCAGCAGCCAAGGTACGCAGGGGGAAGAGACCCAGTACTTC. Translated: CASSQGTQGEETQYF.